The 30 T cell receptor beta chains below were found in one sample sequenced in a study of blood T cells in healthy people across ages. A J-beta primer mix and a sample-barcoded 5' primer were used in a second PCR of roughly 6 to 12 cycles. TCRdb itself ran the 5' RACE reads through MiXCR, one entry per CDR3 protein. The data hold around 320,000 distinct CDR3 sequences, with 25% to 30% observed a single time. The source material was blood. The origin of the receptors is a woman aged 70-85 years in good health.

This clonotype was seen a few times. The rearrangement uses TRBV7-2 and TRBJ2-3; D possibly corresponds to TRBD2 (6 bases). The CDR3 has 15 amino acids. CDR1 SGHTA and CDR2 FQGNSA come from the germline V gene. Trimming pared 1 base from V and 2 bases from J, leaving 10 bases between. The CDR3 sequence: CASSLGRGSTDTQYF. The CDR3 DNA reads TGTGCCAGCAGCTTAGGTCGGGGGTCCACAGATACGCAGTATTTT.

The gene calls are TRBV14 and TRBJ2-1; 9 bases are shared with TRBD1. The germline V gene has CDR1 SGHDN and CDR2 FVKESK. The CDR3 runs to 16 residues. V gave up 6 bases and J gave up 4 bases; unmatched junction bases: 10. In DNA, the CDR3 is TGTGCCAGCAGTCAACGGGACAGGGTAGGGTACAATGAGCAGTTCTTC. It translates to CASSQRDRVGYNEQFF.

The CDR3 coding sequence is TGTGCCAGCAGCTTTTTCGGGTTAACTGAAGCTTTCTTT. Translation: CASSFFGLTEAFF. This chain joins TRBV5-5 and TRBJ1-1; D is unclear. This CDR3 spans 13 amino acids. The germline V gene has CDR1 SGHKS and CDR2 YYEKEE (reference sequence). Trimming took 2 bases from V and 5 from J, leaving 10 bases between them.

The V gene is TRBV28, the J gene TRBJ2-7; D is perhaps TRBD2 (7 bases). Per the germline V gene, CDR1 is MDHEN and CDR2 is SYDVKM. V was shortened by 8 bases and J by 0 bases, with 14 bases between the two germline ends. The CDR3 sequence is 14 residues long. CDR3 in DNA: TGTGCCAGCGGGGGGGGCAGACTCTCCTACGAGCAGTACTTC. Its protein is CASGGGRLSYEQYF.

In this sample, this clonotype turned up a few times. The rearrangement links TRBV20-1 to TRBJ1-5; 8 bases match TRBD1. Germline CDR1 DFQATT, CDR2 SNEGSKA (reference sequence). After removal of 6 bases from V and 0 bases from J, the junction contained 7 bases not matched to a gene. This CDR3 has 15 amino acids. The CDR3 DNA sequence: TGCAGTGCGCCAGACAGGGGCCTTAGCAATCAGCCCCAGCATTTT. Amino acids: CSAPDRGLSNQPQHF.

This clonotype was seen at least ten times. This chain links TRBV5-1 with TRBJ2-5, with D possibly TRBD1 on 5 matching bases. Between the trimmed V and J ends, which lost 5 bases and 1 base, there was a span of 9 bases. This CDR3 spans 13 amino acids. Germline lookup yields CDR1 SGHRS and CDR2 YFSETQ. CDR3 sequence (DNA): TGCGCCAGCAGAGACAGAACCCAAGAGACCCAGTACTTC. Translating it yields CASRDRTQETQYF.

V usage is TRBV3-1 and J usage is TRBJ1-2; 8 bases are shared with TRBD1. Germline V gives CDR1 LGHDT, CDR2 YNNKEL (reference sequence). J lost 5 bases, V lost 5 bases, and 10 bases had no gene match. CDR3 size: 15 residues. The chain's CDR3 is CASSYSRGRTYGYTF. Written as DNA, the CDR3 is TGTGCCAGCAGCTACTCCAGGGGGCGAACTTATGGCTACACCTTC.

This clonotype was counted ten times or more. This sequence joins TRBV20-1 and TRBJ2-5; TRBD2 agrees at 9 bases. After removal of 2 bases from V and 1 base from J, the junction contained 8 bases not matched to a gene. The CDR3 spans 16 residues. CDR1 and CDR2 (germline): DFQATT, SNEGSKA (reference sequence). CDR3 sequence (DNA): TGCAGTGCTAGACCCAGACTAGCGGCACTCCAAGAGACCCAGTACTTC. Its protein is CSARPRLAALQETQYF.

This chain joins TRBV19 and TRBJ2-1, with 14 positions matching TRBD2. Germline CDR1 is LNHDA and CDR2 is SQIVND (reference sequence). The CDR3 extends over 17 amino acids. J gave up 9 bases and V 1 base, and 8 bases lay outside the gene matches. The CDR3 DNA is TGTGCCAGTAGTATAGCCCGACTAGCGGGAGGGCCTGGTGAGCAGTTCTTC. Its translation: CASSIARLAGGPGEQFF.

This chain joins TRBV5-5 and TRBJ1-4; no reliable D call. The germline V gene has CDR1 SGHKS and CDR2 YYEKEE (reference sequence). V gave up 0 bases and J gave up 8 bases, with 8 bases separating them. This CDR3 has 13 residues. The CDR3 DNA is TGTGCCAGCAGCTTGGAGGACGGAGAAAAACTGTTTTTT. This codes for CASSLEDGEKLFF.

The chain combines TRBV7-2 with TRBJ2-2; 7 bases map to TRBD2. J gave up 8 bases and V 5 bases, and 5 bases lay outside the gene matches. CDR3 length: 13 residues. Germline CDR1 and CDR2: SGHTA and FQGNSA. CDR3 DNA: TGTGCCAGCAGCCAGCGGGGCTGGGGGGAGCTGTTTTTT. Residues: CASSQRGWGELFF. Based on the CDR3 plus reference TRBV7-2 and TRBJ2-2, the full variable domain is GAGVSQSPSNKVTEKGKDVELRCDPISGHTALYWYRQSLGQGLEFLIYFQGNSAPDKSGLPSDRFSAERTGGSVSTLTIQRTQQEDSAVYLCASSQRGWGELFFGEGSRLTVL.

In DNA, the CDR3 is TGTGCCAGCAGTTCTAACCCCTCGGGAGGCTACGAGCAGTACTTC. Protein: CASSSNPSGGYEQYF. V gene TRBV28 combines with J gene TRBJ2-7, with 7 positions matching TRBD2. Germline CDR1 is MDHEN and CDR2 is SYDVKM. J was trimmed by 3 bases and V by 4 bases; bases with no gene match: 9. The CDR3 covers 15 residues.

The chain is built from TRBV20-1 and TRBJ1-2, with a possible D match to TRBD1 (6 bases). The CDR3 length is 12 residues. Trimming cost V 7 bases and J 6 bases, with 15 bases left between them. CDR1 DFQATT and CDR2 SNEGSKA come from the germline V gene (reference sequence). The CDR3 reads CSGNKGVDGYTF. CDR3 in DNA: TGCAGTGGAAATAAGGGGGTCGATGGCTACACCTTC.

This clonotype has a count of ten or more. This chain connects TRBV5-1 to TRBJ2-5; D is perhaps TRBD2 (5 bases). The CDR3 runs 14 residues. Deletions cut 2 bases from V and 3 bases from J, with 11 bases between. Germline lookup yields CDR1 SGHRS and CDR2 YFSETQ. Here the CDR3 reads CASSFGGSKETQYF. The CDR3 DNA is TGCGCCAGCAGCTTTGGCGGGTCTAAAGAGACCCAGTACTTC.

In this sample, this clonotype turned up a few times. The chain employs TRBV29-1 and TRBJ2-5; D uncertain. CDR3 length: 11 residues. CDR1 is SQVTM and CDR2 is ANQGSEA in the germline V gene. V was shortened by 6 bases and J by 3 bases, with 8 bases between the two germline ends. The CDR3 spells CSVLIKETQYF. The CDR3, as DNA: TGCAGCGTGTTGATAAAAGAGACCCAGTACTTC. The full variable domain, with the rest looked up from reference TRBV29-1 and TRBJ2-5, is SAVISQKPSRDICQRGTSLTIQCQVDSQVTMMFWYRQQPGQSLTLIATANQGSEATYESGFVIDKFPISRPNLTFSTLTVSNMSPEDSSIYLCSVLIKETQYFGPGTRLLVL.

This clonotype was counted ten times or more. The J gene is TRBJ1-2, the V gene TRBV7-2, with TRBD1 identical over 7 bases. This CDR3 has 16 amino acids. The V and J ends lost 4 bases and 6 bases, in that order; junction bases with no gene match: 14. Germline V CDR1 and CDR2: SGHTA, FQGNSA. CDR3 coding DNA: TGTGCCAGCAGCTCAATAAACCCGACAGGGCGTAATGGCTACACCTTC. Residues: CASSSINPTGRNGYTF.

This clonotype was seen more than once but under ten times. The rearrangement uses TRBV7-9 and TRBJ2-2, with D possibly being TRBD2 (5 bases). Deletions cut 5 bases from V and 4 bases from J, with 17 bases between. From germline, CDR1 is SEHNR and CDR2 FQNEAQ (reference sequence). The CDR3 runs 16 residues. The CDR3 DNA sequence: TGTGCCAGCAGCCCCGCGAGGGTTGCTGGCACCGGGGAGCTGTTTTTT. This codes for CASSPARVAGTGELFF.

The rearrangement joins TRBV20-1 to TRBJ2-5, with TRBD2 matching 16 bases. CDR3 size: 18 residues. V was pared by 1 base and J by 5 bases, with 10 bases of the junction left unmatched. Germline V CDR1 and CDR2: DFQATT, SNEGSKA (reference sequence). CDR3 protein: CSARASGTSGRAEETQYF. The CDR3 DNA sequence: TGCAGTGCTAGAGCATCCGGGACTAGCGGGAGGGCCGAGGAGACCCAGTACTTC.

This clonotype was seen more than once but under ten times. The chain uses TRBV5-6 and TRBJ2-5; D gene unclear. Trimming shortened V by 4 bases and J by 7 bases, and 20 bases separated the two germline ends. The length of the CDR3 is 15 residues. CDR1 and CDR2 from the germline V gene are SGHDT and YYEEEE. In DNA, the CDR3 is TGTGCCAGCAGCATCCCCGGGCCAGTGAAAGGGACCCAGTACTTC. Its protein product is CASSIPGPVKGTQYF.

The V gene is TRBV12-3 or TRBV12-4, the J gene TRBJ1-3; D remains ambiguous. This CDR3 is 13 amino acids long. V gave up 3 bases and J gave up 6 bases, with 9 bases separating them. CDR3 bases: TGTGCCAGCAGTTTCTCCGGTGAAAACACCATATATTTT. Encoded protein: CASSFSGENTIYF.

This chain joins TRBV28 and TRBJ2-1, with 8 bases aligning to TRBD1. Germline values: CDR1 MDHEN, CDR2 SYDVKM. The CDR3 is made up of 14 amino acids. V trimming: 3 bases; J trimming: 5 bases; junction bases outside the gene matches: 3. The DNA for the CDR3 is TGTGCCAGCAGTTTGACAGGGGATCACAATGAGCAGTTCTTC. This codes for CASSLTGDHNEQFF. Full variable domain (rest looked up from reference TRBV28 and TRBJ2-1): DVKVTQSSRYLVKRTGEKVFLECVQDMDHENMFWYRQDPGLGLRLIYFSYDVKMKEKGDIPEGYSVSREKKERFSLILESASTNQTSMYLCASSLTGDHNEQFFGPGTRLTVL.

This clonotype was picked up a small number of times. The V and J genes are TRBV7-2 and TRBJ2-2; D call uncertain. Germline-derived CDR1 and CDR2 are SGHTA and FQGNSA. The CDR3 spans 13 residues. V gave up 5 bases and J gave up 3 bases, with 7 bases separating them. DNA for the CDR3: TGTGCCAGCAGCCTTCCTCACACCGGGGAGCTGTTTTTT. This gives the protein CASSLPHTGELFF.

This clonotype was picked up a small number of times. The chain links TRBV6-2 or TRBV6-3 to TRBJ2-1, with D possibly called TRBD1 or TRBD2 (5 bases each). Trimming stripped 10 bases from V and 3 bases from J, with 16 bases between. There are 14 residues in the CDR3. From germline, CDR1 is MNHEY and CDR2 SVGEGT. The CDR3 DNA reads TGTGCCACCGGGCGAGGGGCGGGCTACAATGAGCAGTTCTTC. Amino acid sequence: CATGRGAGYNEQFF.

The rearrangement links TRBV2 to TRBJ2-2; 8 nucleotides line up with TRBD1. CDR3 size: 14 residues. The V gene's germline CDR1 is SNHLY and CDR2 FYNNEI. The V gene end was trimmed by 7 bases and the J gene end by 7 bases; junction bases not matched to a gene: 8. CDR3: CASNDRGVVGELFF. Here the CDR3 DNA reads TGTGCCAGCAACGACAGGGGAGTGGTCGGGGAGCTGTTTTTT.

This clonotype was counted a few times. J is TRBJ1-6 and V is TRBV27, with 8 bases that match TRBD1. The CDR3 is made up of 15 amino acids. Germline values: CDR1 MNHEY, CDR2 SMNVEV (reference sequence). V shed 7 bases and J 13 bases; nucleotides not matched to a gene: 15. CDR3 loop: CASKGGDRGFSPLHF. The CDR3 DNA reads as TGTGCCAGCAAGGGCGGAGACAGGGGTTTCTCGCCCCTCCACTTT.

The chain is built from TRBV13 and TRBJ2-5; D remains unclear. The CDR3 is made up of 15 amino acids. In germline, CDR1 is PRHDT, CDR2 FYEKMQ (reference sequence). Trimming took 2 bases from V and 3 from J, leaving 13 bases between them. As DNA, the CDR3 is TGTGCCAGCAGCTTAAATGGAGAACGGGAAGAGACCCAGTACTTC. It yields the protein CASSLNGEREETQYF.

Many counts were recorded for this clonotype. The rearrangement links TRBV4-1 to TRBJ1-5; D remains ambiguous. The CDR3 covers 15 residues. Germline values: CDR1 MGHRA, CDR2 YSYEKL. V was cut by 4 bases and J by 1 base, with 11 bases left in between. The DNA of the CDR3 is TGCGCCAGCAGCCGCGGGGAAGACAGCAATCAGCCCCAGCATTTT. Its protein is CASSRGEDSNQPQHF.

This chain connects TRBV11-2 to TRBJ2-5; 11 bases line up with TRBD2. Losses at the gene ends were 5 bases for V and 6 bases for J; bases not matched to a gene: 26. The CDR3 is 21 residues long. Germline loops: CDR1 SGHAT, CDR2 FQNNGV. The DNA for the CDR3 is TGTGCCAGCAGCCTCCTTAGGTCTTCTGGGGCCATAGCGGGAGGGCCGAAGACCCAGTACTTC. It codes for CASSLLRSSGAIAGGPKTQYF. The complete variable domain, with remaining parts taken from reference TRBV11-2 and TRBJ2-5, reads EAGVAQSPRYKIIEKRQSVAFWCNPISGHATLYWYQQILGQGPKLLIQFQNNGVVDDSQLPKDRFSAERLKGVDSTLKIQPAKLEDSAVYLCASSLLRSSGAIAGGPKTQYFGPGTRLLVL.

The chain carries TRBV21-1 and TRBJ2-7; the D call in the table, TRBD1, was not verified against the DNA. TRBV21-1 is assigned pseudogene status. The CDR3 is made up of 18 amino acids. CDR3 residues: CASSKGETEKPNTYEQYF. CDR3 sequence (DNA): TGTGCCAGCAGCAAGGGAGAGACAGAAAAACCAAATACCTACGAGCAGTACTTC.

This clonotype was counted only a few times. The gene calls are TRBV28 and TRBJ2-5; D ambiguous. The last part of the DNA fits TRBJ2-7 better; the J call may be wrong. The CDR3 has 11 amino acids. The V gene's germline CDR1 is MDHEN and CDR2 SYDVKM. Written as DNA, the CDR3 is TGTGCCAGCAGTTTAGACCACGAGCAGTACTTC. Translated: CASSLDHEQYF.